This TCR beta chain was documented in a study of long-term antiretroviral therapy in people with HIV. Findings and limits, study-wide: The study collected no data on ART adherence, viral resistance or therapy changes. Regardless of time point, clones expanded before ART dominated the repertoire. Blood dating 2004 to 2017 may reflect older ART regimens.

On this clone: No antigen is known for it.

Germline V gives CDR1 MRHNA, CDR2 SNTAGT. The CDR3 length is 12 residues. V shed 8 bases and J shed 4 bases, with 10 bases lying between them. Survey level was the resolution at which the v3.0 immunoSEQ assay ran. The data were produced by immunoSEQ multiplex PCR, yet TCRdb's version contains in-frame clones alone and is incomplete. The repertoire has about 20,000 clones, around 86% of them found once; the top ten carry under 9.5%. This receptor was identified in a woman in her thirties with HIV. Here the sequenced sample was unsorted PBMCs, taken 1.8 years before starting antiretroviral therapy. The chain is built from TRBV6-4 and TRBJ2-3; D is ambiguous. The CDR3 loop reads CASPGCPDTQYF. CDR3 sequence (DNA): TGTGCCAGCCCGGGCTGCCCAGATACGCAGTATTTT.